This is a list of T cell receptor beta chains from one sample in a study of OX40 agonist ivuxolimab in advanced cancers. Data came from immunoSEQ multiplex PCR; TCRdb stores just in-frame clones and leaves some out. The top ten hold under 0.9% of the sample, which has some 87,000 clones, 70% to 90% seen once. The input for sequencing was CD4+ or CD8+ T cells sorted from blood, taken in a trial of the OX40 agonist ivuxolimab. Source of these receptors: an adult with an advanced solid tumor such as melanoma, head and neck, liver or kidney cancer. Both conserved end residues are part of each CDR3. D genes are given only for firm matches. Clone size is given for some rows only: seen once, a few or many times, or a class if the clone is expanded.

V gene: TRBV5-6; J gene: TRBJ2-7; CDR3 length: 12; clone size: -; D gene: TRBD1; CDR3 DNA: TGTGCCAGCAGCTTTCCAGGGGGAGAGCAGTACTTC; CDR3 protein: CASSFPGGEQYF
V gene: TRBV15; J gene: TRBJ1-4; CDR3 length: 13; clone size: -; D gene: -; CDR3 DNA: TGTGCCACCACGGCAGGCTATAATGAAAAACTGTTTTTT; CDR3 protein: CATTAGYNEKLFF
V gene: TRBV11-2; J gene: TRBJ1-1; CDR3 length: 13; clone size: -; D gene: -; CDR3 DNA: TGTGCCAGCAGCTTTGCAGGGAACACTGAAGCTTTCTTT; CDR3 protein: CASSFAGNTEAFF
V gene: TRBV6-5; J gene: TRBJ1-3; CDR3 length: 15; clone size: -; D gene: -; CDR3 DNA: TGTGCCAGCAGTTACTCGAGGACAGCTGGAAACACCATATATTTT; CDR3 protein: CASSYSRTAGNTIYF
V gene: TRBV14; J gene: TRBJ2-7; CDR3 length: 17; clone size: -; D gene: TRBD2; CDR3 DNA: TGTGCCAGCAGCCAAGATCGACCAGCGGGGCTCTCCTACGAGCAGTACTTC; CDR3 protein: CASSQDRPAGLSYEQYF
V gene: TRBV29-1; J gene: TRBJ1-5; CDR3 length: 13; clone size: -; D gene: -; CDR3 DNA: TGCAGCGTTGAAGCGGGCAGGGATCAGCCCCAGCATTTT; CDR3 protein: CSVEAGRDQPQHF
V gene: TRBV19; J gene: TRBJ1-5; CDR3 length: 18; clone size: -; D gene: -; CDR3 DNA: TGTGCCAGTAGCATGTTTTTCGCCGTCGGTAGTAGCAATCAGCCCCAGCATTTT; CDR3 protein: CASSMFFAVGSSNQPQHF
V gene: TRBV27; J gene: TRBJ1-2; CDR3 length: 15; clone size: -; D gene: -; CDR3 DNA: TGTGCCAGCAGTTTCAACAGGGTCCCAAACTATGGCTACACCTTC; CDR3 protein: CASSFNRVPNYGYTF
V gene: TRBV6-5; J gene: TRBJ2-7; CDR3 length: 14; clone size: -; D gene: -; CDR3 DNA: TGTGCCAGCAGCATTTCGACCGGGTCCTACGAGCAGTACTTC; CDR3 protein: CASSISTGSYEQYF
V gene: TRBV6-6; J gene: TRBJ2-7; CDR3 length: 14; clone size: -; D gene: -; CDR3 DNA: TGTGCCAGCAGCAAGGGGGGGCCGCCCTACGAGCAGTACTTC; CDR3 protein: CASSKGGPPYEQYF
V gene: TRBV6-1; J gene: TRBJ2-7; CDR3 length: 13; clone size: -; D gene: -; CDR3 DNA: TGTGCCAGCAGTCCTCGGATACCCTACGAGCAGTACTTC; CDR3 protein: CASSPRIPYEQYF
V gene: TRBV20-1; J gene: TRBJ2-3; CDR3 length: 11; clone size: -; D gene: -; CDR3 DNA: TGCAGTGCTAGGGCCCTTGATACGCAGTATTTT; CDR3 protein: CSARALDTQYF
V gene: TRBV23-1; J gene: TRBJ1-5; CDR3 length: 17; clone size: few; D gene: -; CDR3 DNA: TGCGCCAGCAGTCAATCGGCCCCAGGGACCTTTTATCAGCCCCAGCATTTT; CDR3 protein: CASSQSAPGTFYQPQHF
V gene: TRBV7-8; J gene: TRBJ1-4; CDR3 length: 15; clone size: -; D gene: -; CDR3 DNA: TGTGCCAGCAGCTTAGCGGGGGCGTCGTCTAAAAAACTGTTTTTT; CDR3 protein: CASSLAGASSKKLFF
V gene: TRBV2; J gene: TRBJ2-2; CDR3 length: 15; clone size: -; D gene: TRBD1; CDR3 DNA: TGTGCCAGCAACGGACAGGGGCGCCAGGTCGGGGAGCTGTTTTTT; CDR3 protein: CASNGQGRQVGELFF
V gene: TRBV7-9; J gene: TRBJ2-1; CDR3 length: 15; clone size: few; D gene: -; CDR3 DNA: TGTGCCAGCAGCTTAGAGAGTTTAATAGGATCAAGGTGGTTCTTC; CDR3 protein: CASSLESLIGSRWFF
V gene: TRBV28; J gene: TRBJ2-7; CDR3 length: 14; clone size: -; D gene: -; CDR3 DNA: TGTGCCAGCAAGCTTGGGGGCGGCTCCTACGAGCAGTACTTC; CDR3 protein: CASKLGGGSYEQYF
V gene: TRBV10-2; J gene: TRBJ1-5; CDR3 length: 13; clone size: -; D gene: -; CDR3 DNA: TGCGCCAGCAGTGAGTCGGTGGCAGAGCCCCAGCATTTT; CDR3 protein: CASSESVAEPQHF
V gene: TRBV28; J gene: TRBJ2-1; CDR3 length: 15; clone size: -; D gene: TRBD1; CDR3 DNA: TGTGCCAGCAGTTTACCGGGACAGCTAGGCAATGAGCAGTTCTTC; CDR3 protein: CASSLPGQLGNEQFF
V gene: TRBV30; J gene: TRBJ1-2; CDR3 length: 13; clone size: -; D gene: -; CDR3 DNA: TGTGCCTGGAGCTTCGACCCCATCTATGGCTACACCTTC; CDR3 protein: CAWSFDPIYGYTF
V gene: TRBV5-8; J gene: TRBJ2-7; CDR3 length: 13; clone size: -; D gene: TRBD1; CDR3 DNA: TGTGCCAGCAGCCTGACAGGGGGCAACGAGCAGTACTTC; CDR3 protein: CASSLTGGNEQYF
V gene: TRBV5-4; J gene: TRBJ1-5; CDR3 length: 17; clone size: -; D gene: -; CDR3 DNA: TGTGCCAGCAGCTTGGATGGAGGGACTCTAAGCAATCAGCCCCAGCATTTT; CDR3 protein: CASSLDGGTLSNQPQHF
V gene: TRBV7-2; J gene: TRBJ1-1; CDR3 length: 15; clone size: -; D gene: -; CDR3 DNA: TGTGCCAGCAGTCCCAATGGACGGCTGAACACTGAAGCTTTCTTT; CDR3 protein: CASSPNGRLNTEAFF
V gene: TRBV19; J gene: TRBJ1-5; CDR3 length: 16; clone size: -; D gene: -; CDR3 DNA: TGTGCCAGTAGTATAAGAAAAACGGTGCGCAATCAGCCCCAGCATTTT; CDR3 protein: CASSIRKTVRNQPQHF
V gene: TRBV27; J gene: TRBJ2-3; CDR3 length: 13; clone size: -; D gene: -; CDR3 DNA: TGTGCCAGTTCCGGGCCACCCACAGATACGCAGTATTTT; CDR3 protein: CASSGPPTDTQYF
V gene: TRBV18; J gene: TRBJ2-7; CDR3 length: 16; clone size: once; D gene: -; CDR3 DNA: TGTGCCAGCTCACCCCGACGGGACCTTCAAGGTAACGAGCAGTACTTC; CDR3 protein: CASSPRRDLQGNEQYF
V gene: TRBV11-2; J gene: TRBJ1-1; CDR3 length: 14; clone size: -; D gene: -; CDR3 DNA: TGTGCCAGCAGCTTAGTGCAGGGGAACACTGAAGCTTTCTTT; CDR3 protein: CASSLVQGNTEAFF
V gene: TRBV10-3; J gene: TRBJ2-7; CDR3 length: 18; clone size: -; D gene: TRBD2; CDR3 DNA: TGTGCCATCAGTGTAGGGCAAGCGGGAGTTGGCTTCTCCTACGAGCAGTACTTC; CDR3 protein: CAISVGQAGVGFSYEQYF
V gene: TRBV15; J gene: TRBJ1-1; CDR3 length: 16; clone size: -; D gene: -; CDR3 DNA: TGTGCCACCAGCAGAGATCGGAGGACGGCAGGCACTGAAGCTTTCTTT; CDR3 protein: CATSRDRRTAGTEAFF
V gene: TRBV12-5; J gene: TRBJ1-2; CDR3 length: 14; clone size: -; D gene: -; CDR3 DNA: TGTGCTAGTGGTTCCGGACAGACTTACTATGGCTACACCTTC; CDR3 protein: CASGSGQTYYGYTF
V gene: TRBV7-9; J gene: TRBJ2-3; CDR3 length: 17; clone size: -; D gene: -; CDR3 DNA: TGTGCCAGCAGCTCCCTGGGGCGCGGGACCCCTTCAGATACGCAGTATTTT; CDR3 protein: CASSSLGRGTPSDTQYF
V gene: TRBV4-3; J gene: TRBJ1-4; CDR3 length: 16; clone size: -; D gene: -; CDR3 DNA: TGCGCCAGCAGCCCTTCACTCCGGGGCCCAGGCGAAAAACTGTTTTTT; CDR3 protein: CASSPSLRGPGEKLFF
V gene: TRBV5-4; J gene: TRBJ2-2; CDR3 length: 14; clone size: -; D gene: -; CDR3 DNA: TGTGCCAGCAGCTTGATCGGGAACACCGGGGAGCTGTTTTTT; CDR3 protein: CASSLIGNTGELFF
V gene: TRBV5-1; J gene: TRBJ2-7; CDR3 length: 18; clone size: -; D gene: TRBD2; CDR3 DNA: TGCGCCAGCAGCCATCCCTCTAGCGGGAGGGCCTCAGCCTACGAGCAGTACTTC; CDR3 protein: CASSHPSSGRASAYEQYF
V gene: TRBV5-6; J gene: TRBJ1-1; CDR3 length: 17; clone size: -; D gene: -; CDR3 DNA: TGTGCCAGCAGCTTCCCCCTCGGTGCCAAGGGCCCCCCTGAAGCTTTCTTT; CDR3 protein: CASSFPLGAKGPPEAFF
V gene: TRBV5-1; J gene: TRBJ2-7; CDR3 length: 16; clone size: -; D gene: -; CDR3 DNA: TGCGCCAGCAGCTGGGGTCTGGACCCGGGGTCCTACGAGCAGTACTTC; CDR3 protein: CASSWGLDPGSYEQYF
V gene: TRBV7-8; J gene: TRBJ2-2; CDR3 length: 16; clone size: -; D gene: -; CDR3 DNA: TGTGCCAGCAGCTTAAAACGTCTCCAAGCCACCGGGGAGCTGTTTTTT; CDR3 protein: CASSLKRLQATGELFF
V gene: TRBV9; J gene: TRBJ2-5; CDR3 length: 14; clone size: once; D gene: TRBD2; CDR3 DNA: TGTGCCAGCAGCGTAGGGCTAGCGGGAGAGACCCAGTACTTC; CDR3 protein: CASSVGLAGETQYF
V gene: TRBV9; J gene: TRBJ2-3; CDR3 length: 16; clone size: -; D gene: TRBD2; CDR3 DNA: TGTGCCAGCAGCGTAAGGCCTAGCGGGGGCACAGATACGCAGTATTTT; CDR3 protein: CASSVRPSGGTDTQYF
V gene: TRBV7-2; J gene: TRBJ2-2; CDR3 length: 14; clone size: -; D gene: TRBD2; CDR3 DNA: TGTGCCAGCAGCCAGGGACTAGCCGTCGGGGAGCTGTTTTTT; CDR3 protein: CASSQGLAVGELFF